The 29 T cell receptor beta chains reported below all come from one sample, sequenced in a study of T-cell memory formation after mild COVID-19. TCRdb re-called the 5' RACE reads through MiXCR, storing one row per CDR3 protein. The sample lists 35,000 to 40,000 distinct CDR3 sequences, 5.5% to 7% occurring once. Sample: PBMCs or a T cell subset sorted from them (not recorded which). These receptors were obtained from an adult who had mild COVID-19 (a few samples of this study predate the infection). Cell type and time point are not known.

In its sample, this clonotype is medium-sized (0.01 to 0.1%). The gene calls are TRBV12-3 or TRBV12-4 and TRBJ2-1; 15 nucleotides agree with TRBD2. The CDR3 extends over 15 amino acids. V gave up 6 bases and J gave up 7 bases; unmatched junction bases: 4. The CDR3 DNA follows: TGTGCCAGCAGCCGGGGACTAGCGGGGGGAAATGAGCAGTTCTTC. Amino acids: CASSRGLAGGNEQFF.

This clonotype was detected ten times or more. V usage is TRBV7-8 and J usage is TRBJ2-7; maybe TRBD2 (7 bases). Trimming took off 2 bases at V and 3 bases at J, with 14 bases between the two ends. Germline values: CDR1 SGHVS, CDR2 FQNEAQ. There are 15 residues in the CDR3. The CDR3 coding sequence is TGTGCCAGCAGCTTAATGGCGGGGGCGTTCTACGAGCAGTACTTC. Amino acid sequence: CASSLMAGAFYEQYF.

By share, this clonotype counts as medium-sized. The chain combines TRBV4-1 with TRBJ2-2; 10 positions match TRBD2. With V trimmed by 4 bases and J by 2 bases, 4 bases remained unmatched. The CDR3 spans 16 residues. Germline-derived CDR1 and CDR2 are MGHRA and YSYEKL. The CDR3 sequence is CASSRRTSGNTGELFF. CDR3 DNA: TGCGCCAGCAGCCGCCGGACTAGCGGAAACACCGGGGAGCTGTTTTTT.

This clonotype was counted only a few times. The CDR3 sequence: CASSLAKGFGSGRAYEQYF. CDR3 nucleotides: TGTGCCAGCAGCTTAGCGAAGGGGTTTGGTAGCGGGAGGGCTTACGAGCAGTACTTC. The chain carries TRBV7-2 and TRBJ2-7; 11 bases are shared with TRBD2. This CDR3 spans 19 amino acids. Per the germline V gene, CDR1 is SGHTA and CDR2 is FQGNSA. The V gene end was trimmed by 0 bases and the J gene end by 4 bases; junction bases not matched to a gene: 14.

The V and J genes are TRBV5-1 and TRBJ2-7; 10 bases map to TRBD1. Per germline, CDR1 SGHRS and CDR2 YFSETQ. Germline trimming cut 3 bases from V and 5 bases from J; bases unmatched to any gene: 2. The CDR3 is 13 residues long. In DNA form, the CDR3 reads TGCGCCAGCAGCTCGGGACAGGGGAACGAGCAGTACTTC. This sequence encodes CASSSGQGNEQYF.

This clonotype was observed a handful of times. The chain combines TRBV11-2 with TRBJ1-6; the D gene is possibly TRBD1 (5 bases). The CDR3 is 13 residues long. V was clipped by 6 bases and J by 7 bases, with 10 bases between them. Germline V gene data show CDR1 as SGHAT and CDR2 as FQNNGV. CDR3 sequence reads: CASRGTGNSPLHF. The DNA of the CDR3 is TGTGCCAGCAGAGGAACAGGCAATTCACCCCTCCACTTT.

This clonotype was seen many times. The V gene is TRBV5-1, the J gene TRBJ2-7; D gene unclear. Trimming left V 0 bases short and J 0 bases short, with 4 bases between. The CDR3 extends over 13 amino acids. Germline assignment: CDR1 SGHRS and CDR2 YFSETQ. The CDR3 DNA is TGCGCCAGCAGCTTGGACAACTCCTACGAGCAGTACTTC. Translation gives CASSLDNSYEQYF.

This clonotype has a count of ten or more. This chain uses TRBV5-1 with TRBJ2-1, with D perhaps TRBD2 (6 bases). The V gene's germline CDR1 is SGHRS and CDR2 YFSETQ. The germline V and J ends were trimmed by 4 bases and 6 bases, with 11 bases remaining between them. This CDR3 is 13 amino acids long. This CDR3 is CASSVEGGNEQFF. The CDR3 region has the DNA TGCGCCAGCAGCGTGGAGGGTGGCAATGAGCAGTTCTTC. Filled out from reference TRBV5-1 and TRBJ2-1, the complete variable domain reads KAGVTQTPRYLIKTRGQQVTLSCSPISGHRSVSWYQQTPGQGLQFLFEYFSETQRNKGNFPGRFSGRQFSNSRSEMNVSTLELGDSALYLCASSVEGGNEQFFGPGTRLTVL.

This chain links TRBV18 with TRBJ1-2; 7 nucleotides agree with TRBD1. CDR1 and CDR2 from the germline V gene are KGHSH and LQKENI. V trimming: 5 bases; J trimming: 2 bases; junction bases outside the gene matches: 5. The CDR3 covers 14 residues. In DNA form, the CDR3 reads TGTGCCAGCTCAATGGGGACAGTCAACTATGGCTACACCTTC. Residues: CASSMGTVNYGYTF.

This clonotype was counted many times. The gene calls are TRBV12-3 or TRBV12-4 and TRBJ1-4; D gene ambiguous. The CDR3 runs to 13 residues. Trimming shortened V by 1 base and J by 8 bases, and 8 bases separated the two germline ends. In DNA, the CDR3 is TGTGCCAGCAGTTTAGGGGAGGGCGAAAAACTGTTTTTT. Its translation is CASSLGEGEKLFF.

The gene calls are TRBV6-1 and TRBJ2-1; 7 positions match TRBD2. Trimming removed 1 base from V and 9 bases from J; junction bases left unmatched: 9. Germline CDR1 and CDR2: MNHNS and SASEGT. This CDR3 spans 15 amino acids. The CDR3 loop is CASSEVVVGGSEQFF. CDR3 in DNA: TGTGCCAGCAGTGAAGTTGTCGTCGGGGGGAGTGAGCAGTTCTTC.

This clonotype came up many times. This chain connects TRBV5-1 to TRBJ1-4; no firm D call. Germline CDR1 and CDR2: SGHRS and YFSETQ. The CDR3 covers 15 residues. V shed 3 bases and J shed 0 bases, with 9 bases lying between them. CDR3 coding DNA: TGCGCCAGCAGCTCCGGACGGTCAACTAATGAAAAACTGTTTTTT. This gives the protein CASSSGRSTNEKLFF.

This clonotype was observed at least ten times. The rearrangement links TRBV3-1 to TRBJ2-3, with D unresolved. Germline-derived CDR1 and CDR2 are LGHDT and YNNKEL (reference sequence). Trimming pared 1 base from V and 2 bases from J, leaving 13 bases between. The CDR3 sequence is 16 residues long. CDR3 in amino acids: CASSQAKGTTTDTQYF. Here the CDR3 DNA reads TGTGCCAGCAGCCAAGCCAAGGGAACCACCACAGATACGCAGTATTTT.

This clonotype was recorded a few times. The rearrangement uses TRBV7-2 and TRBJ2-1; D may be TRBD1 or TRBD2 (6 bases each). From germline, CDR1 is SGHTA and CDR2 FQGNSA. Trimming left V 5 bases short and J 2 bases short, with 13 bases between. This CDR3 is 15 amino acids long. For the CDR3, the DNA is TGTGCCAGCAGCCAAGGGGGGAAGACCTACAATGAGCAGTTCTTC. Protein product: CASSQGGKTYNEQFF.

In its sample, this clonotype was seen many times. The rearrangement joins TRBV10-3 to TRBJ2-4, with D unclear. Germline assignment: CDR1 ENHRY and CDR2 SYGVKD. CDR3 length: 18 amino acids. V gave up 5 bases and J gave up 0 bases, with 20 bases separating them. The chain's CDR3 is CAISSTPQENIAKNIQYF. The CDR3 coding sequence is TGTGCCATCAGTTCCACCCCTCAGGAGAACATAGCCAAAAACATTCAGTACTTC.

This clonotype was observed a few times. The chain is built from TRBV12-3 or TRBV12-4 and TRBJ1-1; possible D gene TRBD1, 6 bases. The CDR3 has 13 amino acids. V lost 3 bases, J lost 8 bases, and 13 bases lay in between. CDR3: CASSFGGRVEAFF. For the CDR3, the DNA is TGTGCCAGCAGTTTCGGGGGGCGGGTCGAAGCTTTCTTT.

This clonotype was recorded at least ten times. The chain has TRBV29-1 and TRBJ2-7; possibly TRBD1 or TRBD2 for D (5 bases each). With 3 bases removed from V and 0 bases from J, the gap between germline ends came to 15 bases. The germline V gene encodes CDR1 SQVTM and CDR2 ANQGSEA. The CDR3 extends over 15 amino acids. The DNA for the CDR3 is TGCAGCGTTGAGGTAACCGGGACGCGCTCCTACGAGCAGTACTTC. Its protein is CSVEVTGTRSYEQYF.

In its sample, this clonotype was seen a few times. The chain has TRBV27 and TRBJ2-5; D is possibly TRBD2 (6 bases). Per germline, CDR1 MNHEY and CDR2 SMNVEV (reference sequence). The CDR3 sequence is 14 residues long. V lost 3 bases and J 4 bases, leaving 12 bases between the germline ends. The CDR3 is CASSLDGGRETQYF. Written as DNA, the CDR3 is TGTGCCAGCAGTTTGGACGGAGGGAGAGAGACCCAGTACTTC.

Only a few counts were recorded for this clonotype. V gene TRBV3-1 combines with J gene TRBJ2-4, with D possibly matching TRBD1 (5 bases). Germline V gene data show CDR1 as LGHDT and CDR2 as YNNKEL (reference sequence). The CDR3 covers 13 residues. Trimming removed 1 base from V and 6 bases from J, with 7 bases in between. CDR3 amino acids: CASSQAGLNIQYF. The CDR3 nucleotides are TGTGCCAGCAGCCAAGCAGGGCTAAACATTCAGTACTTC.

This chain links TRBV15 with TRBJ1-5; D is ambiguous. Germline V gene data show CDR1 as LNHNV and CDR2 as YYDKDF (reference sequence). V was trimmed by 0 bases and J by 4 bases, leaving 4 bases between them. CDR3 length: 13 residues. CDR3 sequence: CATSRDRNQPQHF. The CDR3 DNA follows: TGTGCCACCAGCAGAGATCGGAATCAGCCCCAGCATTTT.

The V gene is TRBV18, the J gene TRBJ1-5; 7 bases match TRBD1. The CDR3 consists of 14 residues. The ends lost 2 bases at V and 7 bases at J; junction bases unmatched: 5. Germline assignment: CDR1 KGHSH and CDR2 LQKENI. CDR3 sequence: CASSPRTGDQPQHF. The CDR3 DNA is TGTGCCAGCTCACCAAGGACAGGAGACCAGCCCCAGCATTTT.

This clonotype appeared a few times. The rearrangement uses TRBV3-1 and TRBJ1-5; D might be TRBD1 (5 bases). Germline V gene sequence: CDR1 LGHDT, CDR2 YNNKEL (reference sequence). This CDR3 comprises 15 residues. V was shortened by 1 base and J by 7 bases, with 14 bases between the two germline ends. CDR3 coding DNA: TGTGCCAGCAGCCAAGTTTCAGGGACTGGGCAGCCCCAGCATTTT. This encodes CASSQVSGTGQPQHF. The full variable domain, in which reference TRBV3-1 and TRBJ1-5 provide the parts outside the CDR3, is DTAVSQTPKYLVTQMGNDKSIKCEQNLGHDTMYWYKQDSKKFLKIMFSYNNKELIINETVPNRFSPKSPDKAHLNLHINSLELGDSAVYFCASSQVSGTGQPQHFGDGTRLSIL.

This clonotype was recorded at least ten times. The CDR3 DNA follows: TGTGCCAGCAGCGGCGGGACAAGTAATTACGAGCAGTACTTC. Protein product: CASSGGTSNYEQYF. The rearrangement joins TRBV9 to TRBJ2-7; D assignment may be TRBD1 or TRBD2 (6 bases each). CDR1 and CDR2 from the germline V gene are SGDLS and YYNGEE. The V end lost 3 bases, the J end lost 4 bases, and 14 bases lay between the germline ends. The length of the CDR3 is 14 residues.

In this sample, this clonotype turned up many times. The gene calls are TRBV5-1 and TRBJ2-5; 11 bases are shared with TRBD2. The germline gives CDR1 SGHRS, CDR2 YFSETQ. The CDR3 totals 17 residues. With V trimmed by 4 bases and J by 5 bases, 13 bases remained unmatched. CDR3 bases: TGCGCCAGCAGCCCGCTGATGACTAGCGGGGCCAAGGAGACCCAGTACTTC. It codes for CASSPLMTSGAKETQYF.

There are many counts of this clonotype. The rearrangement links TRBV7-9 to TRBJ2-6; perhaps TRBD2 as D (5 bases). Trimming stripped 5 bases from V and 0 bases from J, with 14 bases between. The CDR3 extends over 17 amino acids. CDR1 and CDR2 from the germline V gene are SEHNR and FQNEAQ (reference sequence). The CDR3 DNA follows: TGTGCCAGCAGCCCCGGGATCTCGAGCTCTGGGGCCAACGTCCTGACTTTC. Translated: CASSPGISSSGANVLTF.

The table lists this clonotype with many counts. The chain has TRBV5-1 and TRBJ1-2; the D gene is possibly TRBD1 (6 bases). The CDR3 loop spans 15 amino acids. Per the germline V gene, CDR1 is SGHRS and CDR2 is YFSETQ. V lost 5 bases, J lost 4 bases, and 18 bases lay in between. The CDR3 here is CASRPSPGQFYGYTF. The CDR3 DNA follows: TGCGCCAGCAGGCCGTCTCCGGGACAATTCTATGGCTACACCTTC.

There are a few counts of this clonotype. The chain carries TRBV27 and TRBJ2-1; 7 bases are a match to TRBD2. Germline-derived CDR1 and CDR2 are MNHEY and SMNVEV (reference sequence). The CDR3 covers 15 residues. The ends lost 4 bases at V and 1 base at J; junction bases unmatched: 4. The CDR3, as DNA: TGTGCCAGCAGTTCCGGGGGGACTTCCTACAATGAGCAGTTCTTC. This translates into CASSSGGTSYNEQFF.

This clonotype turned up a few times. This chain connects TRBV3-1 to TRBJ2-7; tentatively, D is TRBD2 (6 bases). The CDR3 sequence is 13 residues long. The V end was cut by 4 bases, the J end by 5 bases, with 12 bases between. Germline assignment: CDR1 LGHDT and CDR2 YNNKEL (reference sequence). The CDR3 DNA follows: TGTGCCAGCAGCCGGAGGGGCAGGAACGAGCAGTACTTC. Protein sequence: CASSRRGRNEQYF.

This chain joins TRBV30 and TRBJ1-1; tentative D call: TRBD1 (6 bases). The CDR3 has 13 residues. CDR1 and CDR2 (germline): GTSNPN, SVGIG (reference sequence). Trimming removed 2 bases from V and 2 bases from J, with 9 bases in between. CDR3 coding DNA: TGTGCCTGGAGTAGACAGGTAAACACTGAAGCTTTCTTT. This sequence encodes CAWSRQVNTEAFF.